The clone carrying this T cell receptor beta chain has a handful of counts. The library gave individual cDNA molecules unique molecular identifiers. TCRdb re-analysed the RACE reads in MiXCR, keeping a single row per CDR3 protein. The sample lists approximately 92,000 distinct CDR3 sequences, about an eighth occurring once. Sample time point: patch test 2, 6 weeks after DPC sensitization. Treatment in this sample: therapeutic diphenylcyclopropenone sensitization with weekly scalp DPC. Patients had alopecia, were aged 18 to 70, and were not pregnant. Germline CDR1 reads SEHNR; CDR2 reads FQNEAQ (reference sequence). The CDR3 extends over 15 amino acids. The germline V and J ends were trimmed by 5 bases and 7 bases, with 18 bases remaining between them. This sample was taken from a study of human T cells and chemical hapten exposure. Turning to the study itself: 0.01% DPC was applied to the upper back in patch tests, which were read at 6 days.

The sequence was obtained from a woman aged 40 to 55 with alopecia areata. Some clones in this sample may be carry-over from other donors' samples. The rearrangement uses TRBV7-9 and TRBJ2-1, with D possibly being TRBD1 (6 bases). The specimen comprised whole blood, sampled in connection with sensitization to the hapten diphenylcyclopropenone (DPC). The CDR3 nucleotides read TGTGCCAGCAGCCCTTCCGCTCAGGGGTGGAATGAGCAGTTCTTC. Residues: CASSPSAQGWNEQFF.